These 22 T cell receptor beta chains originate from one sample sequenced in a study of cytomegalovirus exposure and HLA in healthy donors. PCR amplification relied on 60 Vbeta primers (plus 13 Jbeta primers). Libraries were prepared by immunoSEQ multiplex PCR; TCRdb keeps only in-frame clonotypes and omits some of them. Among under 200,000 clones listed, 75% to 90% were seen once. Sequencing was performed on PBMCs. Every receptor here comes from a woman between 45 and 65 years old in good health and CMV-seropositive.

The chain joins TRBV7-9 to TRBJ2-2; 10 nucleotides align to TRBD2. The CDR3 sequence is 16 residues long. J gave up 5 bases and V 2 bases, and 5 bases lay outside the gene matches. Germline V gives CDR1 SEHNR, CDR2 FQNEAQ (reference sequence). The CDR3 region is CASSLTSGAGTGELFF. CDR3 coding DNA: TGTGCCAGCAGCTTAACTAGCGGGGCCGGTACCGGGGAGCTGTTTTTT. The entire variable domain, with the rest obtained from reference TRBV7-9 and TRBJ2-2, is as follows: DTGVSQNPRHKITKRGQNVTFRCDPISEHNRLYWYRQTLGQGPEFLTYFQNEAQLEKSRLLSDRFSAERPKGSFSTLEIQRTEQGDSAMYLCASSLTSGAGTGELFFGEGSRLTVL.

The V and J genes are TRBV6-1 and TRBJ2-7; maybe TRBD1 (5 bases). V was pared by 0 bases and J by 0 bases, with 9 bases between. This CDR3 is 15 amino acids long. Germline V gives CDR1 MNHNS, CDR2 SASEGT. CDR3 DNA: TGTGCCAGCAGTGAAGCGCGACAGAGCTCCTACGAGCAGTACTTC. It translates to CASSEARQSSYEQYF.

This chain uses TRBV5-1 with TRBJ2-1, with TRBD2 matching over 9 bases. V shed 4 bases and J 4 bases; nucleotides not matched to a gene: 6. Germline CDR1 is SGHRS and CDR2 is YFSETQ. CDR3 length: 15 residues. The chain's CDR3 is CASSLQRGAYNEQFF. The CDR3 DNA is TGCGCCAGCAGCCTCCAGCGGGGGGCTTACAATGAGCAGTTCTTC.

The J gene is TRBJ1-1, the V gene TRBV5-1; maybe TRBD1 (5 bases). Between the trimmed V and J ends, which lost 2 bases and 0 bases, there was a span of 8 bases. Germline CDR1 and CDR2: SGHRS and YFSETQ. The CDR3 contains 14 residues. As DNA, the CDR3 is TGCGCCAGCAGCTTAACACAGGTGAACACTGAAGCTTTCTTT. Its protein is CASSLTQVNTEAFF.

Note on this clone: Germline and junction disagree at one end, which may indicate a read error. The chain joins TRBV7-7 to TRBJ2-2; no clear D. There are 14 residues in the CDR3. Looked up from germline, CDR1 is SSHAT and CDR2 is FNYEAQ (reference sequence). The DNA of the CDR3 is TGTGCTAGCAGCTTATCAATGAACACCGGGGAGCTGTTTTTT. This gives the protein CASSLSMNTGELFF.

This clone was detected a few times. The rearrangement uses TRBV6-6 and TRBJ2-7, with 8 bases matching TRBD2. Looked up from germline, CDR1 is MNHNY and CDR2 is SVGAGI (reference sequence). The V segment lost 7 bases and the J segment 1 base; nucleotides outside the gene matches: 9. The CDR3 consists of 15 residues. Written as DNA, the CDR3 is TGTGCCAGCACCCCAGGCGGGGGGCTTTCCTACGAGCAGTACTTC. This sequence encodes CASTPGGGLSYEQYF.

This rearrangement joins TRBV6-1 to TRBJ1-4; D is unclear. V lost 4 bases to trimming and J lost 8 bases, with 14 bases between them. The V gene's germline CDR1 is MNHNS and CDR2 SASEGT. This CDR3 contains 14 residues. CDR3 DNA sequence: TGTGCCAGCAGTGGGAGCCTCCTCCCAGAAAAACTGTTTTTT. Its translation is CASSGSLLPEKLFF.

The genes are TRBV4-1 and TRBJ1-2; 8 nucleotides align to TRBD1. The CDR3 contains 16 residues. Germline CDR1 MGHRA, CDR2 YSYEKL. V gave up 0 bases and J gave up 2 bases; unmatched junction bases: 5. DNA of the CDR3: TGCGCCAGCAGCCAAGACCCTACAGGGGGGAACTATGGCTACACCTTC. Its translation: CASSQDPTGGNYGYTF.

CDR3 DNA: TGTGCCACGCGGGGGGGGTTCGGTGGCTACACCTTC. It encodes CATRGGFGGYTF. The chain combines TRBV5-4 with TRBJ1-2, with a tentative D call TRBD1 (5 bases). The CDR3 is 12 amino acids. Trimming cost V 9 bases and J 7 bases, with 16 bases left between them. Per germline, CDR1 SGHNT and CDR2 YYREEE (reference sequence).

V is TRBV7-9 and J is TRBJ2-2; unclear D gene. CDR3 size: 16 residues. V shed 8 bases and J shed 1 base, with 17 bases lying between them. The V gene's germline CDR1 is SEHNR and CDR2 FQNEAQ (reference sequence). The CDR3 reads CASRYSISENTGELFF. CDR3 DNA: TGTGCCAGCCGGTATTCAATCTCCGAGAACACCGGGGAGCTGTTTTTT.

V is TRBV27 and J is TRBJ2-1; no firm D call. The V end was cut by 2 bases, the J end by 0 bases, with 8 bases between. There are 15 residues in the CDR3. CDR1 and CDR2 (germline): MNHEY, SMNVEV (reference sequence). CDR3 nucleotides: TGTGCCAGCAGTTTAACCAGAAGCTCCTACAATGAGCAGTTCTTC. Encoded protein: CASSLTRSSYNEQFF.

V gene TRBV28 combines with J gene TRBJ1-1; a possible D gene is TRBD1 (5 bases). The germline V gene encodes CDR1 MDHEN and CDR2 SYDVKM. The CDR3 extends over 13 amino acids. V was trimmed by 6 bases and J by 1 base, leaving 9 bases between them. The CDR3 DNA is TGTGCCAGCAGGGGGCAGAAGAACACTGAAGCTTTCTTT. This encodes CASRGQKNTEAFF.

The genes are TRBV28 and TRBJ2-1, with a tentative D call TRBD1 (6 bases). The length of the CDR3 is 14 residues. The germline CDR1 and CDR2 sequences are MDHEN and SYDVKM. V was pared by 6 bases and J by 10 bases, with 19 bases between. This chain's CDR3 is CASRTGSLGGEQFF. DNA of the CDR3: TGTGCCAGCAGGACAGGAAGCCTCGGAGGCGAGCAGTTCTTC. Complete variable domain (other parts from reference TRBV28 and TRBJ2-1): DVKVTQSSRYLVKRTGEKVFLECVQDMDHENMFWYRQDPGLGLRLIYFSYDVKMKEKGDIPEGYSVSREKKERFSLILESASTNQTSMYLCASRTGSLGGEQFFGPGTRLTVL.

As regards this clone: An end of the junction does not agree with germline; a read error may underlie this. The rearrangement joins TRBV7-9 to TRBJ2-5; 12 nucleotides agree with TRBD2. CDR1 is SEHNR and CDR2 is FQNEAQ in the germline V gene (reference sequence). The CDR3 length is 15 residues. CDR3 DNA: TGTTCCAGCAGCTTCCCTAGCGGGGGGGTTGAGACCCAGTACTTC. Protein sequence: CSSSFPSGGVETQYF.

The CDR3, as DNA: TGTGCCACCCTCCGGACAGGGGCCCTTGTGAATAGCAATCAGCCCCAGCATTTT. Translation: CATLRTGALVNSNQPQHF. The J gene is TRBJ1-5, the V gene TRBV19, with 9 bases matching TRBD1. With 10 bases clipped from V and 0 bases from J, the junction kept 16 bases outside the gene matches. Germline-derived CDR1 and CDR2 are LNHDA and SQIVND (reference sequence). The CDR3 has 18 amino acids.

The chain has TRBV29-1 and TRBJ1-2; TRBD1 might be the D (5 bases). Per the germline V gene, CDR1 is SQVTM and CDR2 is ANQGSEA. There are 11 residues in the CDR3. The CDR3 nucleotides are TGCAGTGCCGCGGGGGTTTATGGCTACACCTTC. This sequence encodes CSAAGVYGYTF.

The V and J genes are TRBV27 and TRBJ2-1; 8 bases are a match to TRBD2. The CDR3 spans 18 residues. Trimming took 0 bases from V and 0 from J; bases not matched to a gene: 7. Germline-derived CDR1 and CDR2 are MNHEY and SMNVEV (reference sequence). CDR3 protein: CASSLSWRGESSYNEQFF. CDR3 DNA: TGTGCCAGCAGTTTATCGTGGCGGGGGGAAAGCTCCTACAATGAGCAGTTCTTC.

This chain links TRBV5-1 with TRBJ1-3; possibly TRBD1 for D (6 bases). V was shortened by 5 bases and J by 3 bases, with 15 bases between the two germline ends. Germline CDR1 SGHRS, CDR2 YFSETQ. CDR3 size: 15 residues. CDR3 protein: CASRPGQSLGNTIYF. For the CDR3, the DNA is TGCGCCAGCAGACCCGGACAGTCTCTTGGAAACACCATATATTTT.

The chain combines TRBV28 with TRBJ1-1; D unclear. The CDR3 has 14 residues. Trimming stripped 4 bases from V and 0 bases from J, with 9 bases between. CDR1 MDHEN and CDR2 SYDVKM come from the germline V gene. The CDR3 loop reads CASSSTALNTEAFF. For the CDR3, the DNA is TGTGCCAGCAGTTCCACAGCCTTGAACACTGAAGCTTTCTTT.

This clone was counted once. The V and J genes are TRBV6-4 and TRBJ1-2; 8 nucleotides agree with TRBD1. CDR3 length: 14 residues. V shed 5 bases and J 4 bases; nucleotides not matched to a gene: 6. CDR1 MRHNA and CDR2 SNTAGT come from the germline V gene. The CDR3 is CASSLGQGGYGYTF. As DNA, the CDR3 is TGTGCCAGCAGTCTTGGACAGGGTGGCTATGGCTACACCTTC.

The chain links TRBV7-2 to TRBJ1-4; unclear D gene. V was cut by 1 base and J by 4 bases, with 10 bases left in between. The CDR3 has 15 amino acids. Germline CDR1 is SGHTA and CDR2 is FQGNSA. The CDR3 bases are TGTGCCAGCAGCTTAGTGTCAGGACTTAATGAAAAACTGTTTTTT. Translation: CASSLVSGLNEKLFF.

In its sample, this clone was seen a few times. This chain links TRBV5-5 with TRBJ1-6; the match to TRBD1 covers 7 bases. V shed 4 bases and J 7 bases; nucleotides not matched to a gene: 8. CDR1 and CDR2 (germline): SGHKS, YYEKEE (reference sequence). This CDR3 spans 15 amino acids. In nucleotides, the CDR3 is TGTGCCAGCAGCGGGGGTCAGGGGGTAAATTCACCCCTCCACTTT. Amino acids: CASSGGQGVNSPLHF. Filled out from reference TRBV5-5 and TRBJ1-6, the complete variable domain reads DAGVTQSPTHLIKTRGQQVTLRCSPISGHKSVSWYQQVLGQGPQFIFQYYEKEERGRGNFPDRFSARQFPNYSSELNVNALLLGDSALYLCASSGGQGVNSPLHFGNGTRLTVT.